The 23 T cell receptor beta chains given below trace back to one sample, sequenced in a study of blood T cell repertoires in COVID-19. Sequencing was performed with immunoSEQ multiplex PCR; in TCRdb, only in-frame clones are kept and a portion is missing. The sample yields 35,000 to 45,000 clones, under 85% seen once. The sequenced sample consisted of peripheral blood. The source of these receptors is a woman over 75 with acute or convalescent COVID-19.

The chain carries TRBV5-1 and TRBJ2-3; 8 bases are shared with TRBD2. Trimming at V came to 0 bases and at J to 5 bases, leaving 11 bases not matched to a gene. This CDR3 is built from 17 residues. Germline V lookup: CDR1 SGHRS, CDR2 YFSETQ. The chain's CDR3 is CASSLAYAGGGKDTQYF. CDR3 bases: TGCGCCAGCAGCTTGGCCTATGCGGGAGGAGGTAAAGATACGCAGTATTTT.

In its sample, this clone was seen a few times. The chain has TRBV29-1 and TRBJ2-2; the match to TRBD2 covers 9 bases. Germline V gene sequence: CDR1 SQVTM, CDR2 ANQGSEA. The trim removed 1 base at V and 10 bases at J, leaving 4 bases unmatched. The CDR3 totals 13 residues. CDR3 region: CSVEGAGGQELFF. Written as DNA, the CDR3 is TGCAGCGTTGAAGGGGCGGGAGGGCAGGAGCTGTTTTTT.

J is TRBJ2-7 and V is TRBV10-2; 11 nucleotides match TRBD2. V gave up 3 bases and J gave up 6 bases; unmatched junction bases: 4. The germline V gene encodes CDR1 WSHSY and CDR2 SAAADI. There are 14 residues in the CDR3. CDR3 DNA sequence: TGCGCCAGCAGTGAACTAGCGGGAGAAGGCGAGCAGTACTTC. It encodes CASSELAGEGEQYF.

This chain connects TRBV5-4 to TRBJ2-7; possibly TRBD2 for D (5 bases). The CDR3 sequence is 15 residues long. The germline gives CDR1 SGHNT, CDR2 YYREEE (reference sequence). The V gene lost 4 bases and the J gene lost 4 bases, with 18 bases spanning the gap. Here the CDR3 DNA reads TGTGCCAGCAGCCCCGGGGTTACAATATCTTACGAGCAGTACTTC. Translated, it gives CASSPGVTISYEQYF.

This clone was found once. Other nucleotide sequences from this sample produce the same CDR3. This chain uses TRBV7-2 with TRBJ2-7; D is possibly TRBD1 (6 bases). CDR1 SGHTA and CDR2 FQGNSA come from the germline V gene. V shed 6 bases and J shed 0 bases, with 9 bases lying between them. The CDR3 runs to 13 residues. CDR3 sequence reads: CASSEQGSYEQYF. CDR3 nucleotide sequence: TGTGCCAGCAGTGAACAGGGCTCCTACGAGCAGTACTTC.

CDR3 in amino acids: CASSQELAGGTNIQYF. CDR3 nucleotide sequence: TGTGCCAGCAGCCAAGAGCTAGCGGGAGGCACAAACATTCAGTACTTC. The rearrangement links TRBV4-2 to TRBJ2-4, with 11 bases identical to TRBD2. Germline CDR1 LGHNA, CDR2 YNFKEQ. The CDR3 has 16 amino acids. V lost 0 bases, J lost 6 bases, and 4 bases stayed unmatched.

The sample holds a few counts of this clone. The gene calls are TRBV6-5 and TRBJ1-2; a possible D gene is TRBD1 (5 bases). V lost 6 bases and J 10 bases, leaving 24 bases between the germline ends. Germline CDR1 is MNHEY and CDR2 is SVGAGI. The CDR3 has 15 amino acids. For the CDR3, the DNA is TGTGCCAGCAGCCAGGGCGTTTTGGCCGCCGATGACTACACCTTC. Protein: CASSQGVLAADDYTF.

This chain joins TRBV6-5 and TRBJ2-3, with 8 bases lining up with TRBD2. Trimming removed 6 bases from V and 6 bases from J; junction bases left unmatched: 5. In germline, CDR1 is MNHEY, CDR2 SVGAGI. This CDR3 is 13 amino acids long. The CDR3 region is CASSRLASDTQYF. The CDR3 nucleotides read TGTGCCAGCAGCCGACTAGCGTCGGATACGCAGTATTTT.

This clone was seen more than once but under ten times. This chain joins TRBV11-2 and TRBJ1-2, with D perhaps matching TRBD1 (5 bases). CDR3 length: 14 residues. Germline CDR1 SGHAT, CDR2 FQNNGV. Between the trimmed V and J ends, which lost 0 bases and 8 bases, there was a span of 13 bases. The CDR3 DNA reads TGTGCCAGCAGCTTAGAGACCAGGGCGGACGGCTACACCTTC. Amino acids: CASSLETRADGYTF.

The J gene is TRBJ2-5, the V gene TRBV29-1, with TRBD2 matching 14 bases. Germline V lookup: CDR1 SQVTM, CDR2 ANQGSEA. CDR3 length equals 15 residues. Trimming removed 3 bases from V and 4 bases from J; junction bases left unmatched: 4. CDR3 residues: CSVEGLAGEVETQYF. The DNA of the CDR3 is TGCAGCGTTGAGGGACTAGCGGGAGAGGTAGAGACCCAGTACTTC.

The rearrangement uses TRBV10-3 and TRBJ2-7, with D perhaps matching TRBD2 (5 bases). Deletions cut 3 bases from V and 3 bases from J, with 9 bases between. Germline CDR1 is ENHRY and CDR2 is SYGVKD. The length of the CDR3 is 13 residues. In nucleotides, the CDR3 is TGTGCCATCAGTGATTTAGGAGGCTACGAGCAGTACTTC. This translates into CAISDLGGYEQYF.

The chain uses TRBV19 and TRBJ2-1, with 12 positions matching TRBD2. V gave up 4 bases and J gave up 4 bases; unmatched junction bases: 8. Looked up from germline, CDR1 is LNHDA and CDR2 is SQIVND (reference sequence). CDR3 length: 17 residues. DNA of the CDR3: TGTGCCAGTAGTACCCTAGGACTAGCGGGAATATACAATGAGCAGTTCTTC. Its translation is CASSTLGLAGIYNEQFF.

The chain uses TRBV9 and TRBJ2-7; D possibly corresponds to TRBD2 (6 bases). The germline V gene has CDR1 SGDLS and CDR2 YYNGEE. Trimming shortened V by 0 bases and J by 2 bases, and 15 bases separated the two germline ends. The CDR3 is 16 amino acids. The CDR3: CASSVATGTETYEQYF. DNA of the CDR3: TGTGCCAGCAGCGTAGCTACGGGGACTGAGACCTACGAGCAGTACTTC.

The chain combines TRBV5-1 with TRBJ2-7; D might be TRBD1 (6 bases). The V end lost 4 bases, the J end lost 3 bases, and 11 bases lay between the germline ends. The germline gives CDR1 SGHRS, CDR2 YFSETQ. The CDR3 runs to 13 residues. CDR3 loop: CASSRDTLYEQYF. In nucleotides, the CDR3 is TGCGCCAGCAGCAGGGACACCCTCTACGAGCAGTACTTC.

CDR3 sequence (DNA): TGTGCCAGCTATCATGGGGGGGCCCAGCATTTT. The encoded protein is CASYHGGAQHF. The genes are TRBV27 and TRBJ1-5, with D tentatively TRBD1 (5 bases). Germline CDR1 reads MNHEY; CDR2 reads SMNVEV (reference sequence). The CDR3 spans 11 residues. Trimming pared 8 bases from V and 11 bases from J, leaving 13 bases between.

There are many counts of this clone. Other DNA sequences in this sample translate to the same CDR3. The chain uses TRBV11-3 and TRBJ2-1; 13 bases align to TRBD2. Trimming removed 4 bases from V and 3 bases from J; junction bases left unmatched: 3. The length of the CDR3 is 16 residues. Germline V gene sequence: CDR1 SGHNT, CDR2 YENEEA. The chain's CDR3 is CASSSRTSGSYNEQFF. CDR3 nucleotides: TGTGCCAGCAGCTCCCGGACTAGCGGGAGCTACAATGAGCAGTTCTTC.

The gene calls are TRBV15 and TRBJ2-7; D is undetermined. Trimming cost V 5 bases and J 4 bases, with 9 bases left between them. The germline V gene has CDR1 LNHNV and CDR2 YYDKDF (reference sequence). The CDR3 covers 12 residues. The CDR3: CATSRDFYEQYF. The CDR3 DNA is TGTGCCACCAGCCGCGACTTTTACGAGCAGTACTTC.

This clone was picked up one time. The chain employs TRBV28 and TRBJ2-1; D is uncertain. This CDR3 region has 12 residues. CDR1 and CDR2 (germline): MDHEN, SYDVKM. Trimming took 6 bases from V and 7 from J, leaving 10 bases between them. The CDR3 nucleotides read TGTGCCAGCAGGATAAACAGTAATGAGCAGTTCTTC. Its translation is CASRINSNEQFF.

CDR3 in amino acids: CASSLQGPGNTIYF. CDR3 coding DNA: TGTGCCAGCTCACTACAGGGACCTGGAAACACCATATATTTT. This chain uses TRBV18 with TRBJ1-3; a weak D match, TRBD1 (6 bases). V gave up 4 bases and J gave up 2 bases, with 9 bases separating them. Germline CDR1 reads KGHSH; CDR2 reads LQKENI. The CDR3 covers 14 residues.

The rearrangement links TRBV19 to TRBJ1-1; TRBD1 aligns across 9 bases. The ends lost 9 bases at V and 6 bases at J; junction bases unmatched: 17. The CDR3 runs 16 residues. CDR1 and CDR2 from the germline V gene are LNHDA and SQIVND (reference sequence). This CDR3 is CASKQGARVSRPEAFF. As DNA, the CDR3 is TGTGCCAGCAAACAGGGGGCGCGGGTATCTCGCCCTGAAGCTTTCTTT.

V usage is TRBV27 and J usage is TRBJ1-2; 7 bases are shared with TRBD1. V lost 2 bases and J lost 6; bases outside the gene matches: 3. The germline gives CDR1 MNHEY, CDR2 SMNVEV (reference sequence). This CDR3 spans 13 amino acids. The CDR3 DNA reads TGTGCCAGCAGTTTAAACAGGGGCAATGGCTACACCTTC. It yields the protein CASSLNRGNGYTF.

This clone was counted a single time. This chain uses TRBV29-1 with TRBJ2-7; TRBD2 is a possible D gene (7 bases). The CDR3 is 13 amino acids. V lost 3 bases and J lost 5, with 14 bases in between. The germline V gene encodes CDR1 SQVTM and CDR2 ANQGSEA. CDR3 amino acids: CSVDGGGNDEQYF. For the CDR3, the DNA is TGCAGCGTTGACGGCGGGGGCAACGACGAGCAGTACTTC.

V is TRBV3-1 (or the pseudogene TRBV3-2) and J is TRBJ2-7; possibly TRBD1 for D (6 bases). Germline V lookup: CDR1 LGHDT, CDR2 YNNKEL (reference sequence). The CDR3 sequence is 15 residues long. The V end was cut by 2 bases, the J end by 5 bases, with 16 bases between. The CDR3 loop is CASSQLGAGTDEQYF. DNA for the CDR3: TGTGCCAGCAGCCAACTGGGGGCAGGGACGGACGAGCAGTACTTC.